This T cell receptor (beta chain) came from a study of CD8+ T cells in alopecia areata. Study in general: A 6-month off-drug phase came after tofacitinib, which had lasted 6 to 18 months. Treated patients received severity scores based on the percentage of scalp area affected.

Treatment meaning: oral pan-JAK inhibitor, 5-10 mg twice daily. In alopecia areata patients, both lesional scalp punch biopsies and peripheral blood were collected. After isolation, RNA underwent reverse transcription to generate cDNA as the sequencing template. Measured with immunoSEQ multiplex PCR; TCRdb has only the in-frame clones, and not every one. The table shows about 94,000 clones, with around 70% occurring only once. In regard to this clone: Its antigen is undetermined.

Study findings and constraints: Normal skin contains resident alphabeta T cells, and these are also sequenced in scalp samples.

Trimming left V 2 bases short and J 2 bases short, with 5 bases between. Germline values: CDR1 MNHNS, CDR2 SASEGT. The CDR3 covers 13 residues. This chain uses TRBV6-1 with TRBJ2-3; D call uncertain. This sequence was found in a human donor with alopecia areata. Sequencing used CD8+ T cells sorted from blood, obtained at week 44, from a patient treated with tofacitinib. The chain's CDR3 is CASSEIITDTQYF. The CDR3 nucleotides read TGTGCCAGCAGTGAAATCATCACAGATACGCAGTATTTT.